This T cell receptor beta chain was recorded in a study of T cell repertoires in cytomegalovirus infection. Study background: HLA-B-restricted CMV epitopes that are well studied were used alongside recently identified HLA-C-restricted ones.

Study-wide findings and caveats: Ex vivo responses were dominated by HLA-C-restricted CMV-specific TCR beta clonotypes.

This CDR3 contains 12 residues. V lost 3 bases and J lost 5, with 8 bases in between. Details on this clonotype: Antigen unknown.

TCRdb used MiXCR to reprocess the reads, holding one entry per CDR3 protein. The profile covers around 800,000 distinct CDR3 sequences, with approximately 29% appearing a single time and about an eighth taken by the ten largest. This chain uses TRBV12-3 or TRBV12-4 with TRBJ2-7; D not certain. The sequence came from a human donor in good health (CMV status not recorded). Some clones in this sample may be carry-over from other donors' samples. The sequencing used cultured CD8+ T cells from PBMCs, collected from culture after CMV antigen stimulation. The CDR3 spells CASSLQIDEQYF. The CDR3 DNA reads as TGTGCCAGCAGTTTGCAGATCGACGAGCAGTACTTC.